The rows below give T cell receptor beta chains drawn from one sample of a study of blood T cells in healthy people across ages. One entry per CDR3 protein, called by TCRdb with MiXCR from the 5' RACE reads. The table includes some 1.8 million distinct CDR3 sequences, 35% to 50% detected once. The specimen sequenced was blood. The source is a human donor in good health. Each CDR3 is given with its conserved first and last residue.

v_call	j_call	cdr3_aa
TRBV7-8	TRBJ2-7	CASRLGRGVTGTYEQYF
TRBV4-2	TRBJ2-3	CASSQIGQLSQDTQYF
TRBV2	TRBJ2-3	CASSGTSGLLDTQYF
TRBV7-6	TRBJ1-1	CASSLAGQGGITEAFF
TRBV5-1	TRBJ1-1	CASSRDRTNTEAFF
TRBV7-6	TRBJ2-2	CASSAAYRDRYTGELFF
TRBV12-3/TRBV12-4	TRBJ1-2	CASSLEQGYYGYTF
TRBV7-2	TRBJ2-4	CASSRGGAENIQYF
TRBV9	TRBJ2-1	CASSVAGRDEQFF
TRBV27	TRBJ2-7	CASSLFPGQGSNEQYF
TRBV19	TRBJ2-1	CASSIHTPEDEQFF
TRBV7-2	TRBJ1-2	CASSPGGGEWGKGYTF
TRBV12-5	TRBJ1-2	CASGPQGWDGYTF
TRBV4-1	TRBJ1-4	CASSQEMFEKLFF
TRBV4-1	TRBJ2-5	CASSQESGTLQETQYF
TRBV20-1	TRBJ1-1	CSAPRSGARIEAFF
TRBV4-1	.	CANSQDHNVNEQYF
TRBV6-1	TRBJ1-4	CASSPQAGTPATSEKLFF
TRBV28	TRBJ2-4	CASSLGPSQGNIQYF
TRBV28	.	CASSLPLQGVEETQYF
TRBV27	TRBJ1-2	CASSATGFVYGYTF
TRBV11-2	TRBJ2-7	CASSFIRGHEQYF
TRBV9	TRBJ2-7	CASSVGMGSYEQYF
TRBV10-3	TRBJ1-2	CAIGSTGPNYGYTF
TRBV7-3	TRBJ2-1	CASSSTDGSFYNEQFF
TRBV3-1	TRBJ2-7	CASSQTFQGEQYF
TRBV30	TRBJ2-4	CAWSPRGVRHIQYF